What follows describes a single T cell receptor (beta chain). Antigen: not known. The same CDR3 arises from other DNA sequences in this sample as well. The table came from immunoSEQ multiplex PCR; TCRdb's copy has only in-frame clones and leaves some out. The sample has approximately 2.5 million clones; approximately 90% are singletons. The data originate from a study of shared clonotypes between healthy human individuals. Study-wide findings and caveats: Researchers found naive subsets generally carried larger estimated richness than memory subsets. Relative to clonotypes present in all four donors, those not shared had lower generation probabilities.

This clonotype was obtained from a man between 18 and 29 years old in good health. Sequencing used naive CD4+ T cells sorted from blood. Subset described: CD45RA+ positively selected.

The CDR3 region is CAWRRTGTYEQYF. CDR3 nucleotide sequence: TGTGCCTGGAGGAGGACAGGGACGTACGAGCAGTACTTC. The chain combines TRBV30 with TRBJ2-7, with TRBD1 identical over 8 bases. J gave up 4 bases and V 3 bases, and 5 bases lay outside the gene matches. This CDR3 comprises 13 residues. The germline gives CDR1 GTSNPN, CDR2 SVGIG (reference sequence).